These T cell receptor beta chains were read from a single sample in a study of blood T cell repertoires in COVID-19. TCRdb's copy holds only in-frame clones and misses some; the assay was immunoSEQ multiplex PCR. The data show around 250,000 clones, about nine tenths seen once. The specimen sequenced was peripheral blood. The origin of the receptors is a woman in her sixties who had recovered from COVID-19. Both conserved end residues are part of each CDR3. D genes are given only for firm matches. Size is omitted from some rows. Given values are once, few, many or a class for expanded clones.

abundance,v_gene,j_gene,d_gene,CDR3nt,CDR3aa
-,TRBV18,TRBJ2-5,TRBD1,TGTGCCAGCTCACCGACCGGGACAGGGGAAGAGACCCAGTACTTC,CASSPTGTGEETQYF
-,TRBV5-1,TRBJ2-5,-,TGCGCCAGCAGCTTGTCTCCCGTTGGGGGGGGCGTGCAGACCCAGTACTTC,CASSLSPVGGGVQTQYF
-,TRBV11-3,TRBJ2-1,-,TGTGCCAGCAGCTCAGGCCAGGGCCAAAGCTCCTACAATGAGCAGTTCTTC,CASSSGQGQSSYNEQFF
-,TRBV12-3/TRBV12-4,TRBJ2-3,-,TGTGCCAGCAGTTTCGGGGGAGATACGCAGTATTTT,CASSFGGDTQYF
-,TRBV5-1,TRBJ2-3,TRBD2,TGCGCCAGCAGCTCCGGGGGGCTAGCGGGGGGACACACAGATACGCAGTATTTT,CASSSGGLAGGHTDTQYF
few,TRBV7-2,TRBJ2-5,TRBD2,TGTGCCAGCAGCTTTTCGGGGGGTCAAGAGACCCAGTACTTC,CASSFSGGQETQYF
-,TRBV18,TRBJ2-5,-,TGTGCCAGCTCACCGTCAGGGCTCGGAGAGACCCAGTACTTC,CASSPSGLGETQYF
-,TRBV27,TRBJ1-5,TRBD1,TGTGCCAGCAGTTTGGGACAGGGTAGAAATCAGCCCCAGCATTTT,CASSLGQGRNQPQHF
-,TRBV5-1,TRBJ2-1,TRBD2,TGCGCCAGCAGCTTGCACCGGGACTACCCCTACAATGAGCAGTTCTTC,CASSLHRDYPYNEQFF
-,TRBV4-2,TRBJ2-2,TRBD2,TGTGCCAGCAGCCAAGCCGGGAGCGGGGGGAACACCGGGGAGCTGTTTTTT,CASSQAGSGGNTGELFF
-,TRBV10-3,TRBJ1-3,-,TGTGCCATCAGTGAGTCAGGAGGGAACACCATATATTTT,CAISESGGNTIYF
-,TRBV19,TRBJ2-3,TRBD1,TGTGCCAGTAGTGACCAGGGGGCAATCGCAGATACGCAGTATTTT,CASSDQGAIADTQYF
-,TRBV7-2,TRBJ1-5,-,TGTGCCAGCAGCTTTAACCCGGGGAGCAATCAGCCCCAGCATTTT,CASSFNPGSNQPQHF
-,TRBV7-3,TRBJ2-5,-,TGTGCCAGCAGCTCTCCGGGACAACCGCCGGGGACCCAGTACTTC,CASSSPGQPPGTQYF
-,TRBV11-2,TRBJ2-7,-,TGTGCCAGCAGCCCCCTGGGACTCTGGGCCTACGAGCAGTACTTC,CASSPLGLWAYEQYF
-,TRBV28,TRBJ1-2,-,TGTGCCAGCAGGCCAGGGCACTATGGCTACACCTTC,CASRPGHYGYTF
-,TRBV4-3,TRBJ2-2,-,TGCGCCAGCAGCCAACGCTACCCACAGATCACGAACACCGGGGAGCTGTTTTTT,CASSQRYPQITNTGELFF
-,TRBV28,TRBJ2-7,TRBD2,TGTGCCAGCAGCCCCGCTAGCGGGGGGCCCGCTTCCCACGAGCAGTACTTC,CASSPASGGPASHEQYF
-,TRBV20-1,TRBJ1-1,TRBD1,TGCAGTGCTAGTAACCCAGGGGGGAGGACTGAAGCTTTCTTT,CSASNPGGRTEAFF
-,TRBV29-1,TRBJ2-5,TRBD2,TGCAGCGTTGAAGGGCGGGGGGGCTTTGAAGAGACCCAGTACTTC,CSVEGRGGFEETQYF
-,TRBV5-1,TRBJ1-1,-,TGCGCCAGCAGCTTGGAGACTCAGGGTAGGAATCGGGCTTTCTTT,CASSLETQGRNRAFF
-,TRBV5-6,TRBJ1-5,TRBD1,TGTGCCAGCAGTGCTACCGGGACAGGGGCTAGTCAGCCCCAGCATTTT,CASSATGTGASQPQHF
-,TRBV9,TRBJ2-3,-,TGTGCCAGCAGCGTCTACCCCGCAGATACGCAGTATTTT,CASSVYPADTQYF
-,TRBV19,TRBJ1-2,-,TGTGCCACCAAGGGGAGGAACAAGTATGGCTACACCTTC,CATKGRNKYGYTF
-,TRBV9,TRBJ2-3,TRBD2,TGTGCCAGCAGAGGGCGGGGGGCGGCAGATACGCAGTATTTT,CASRGRGAADTQYF
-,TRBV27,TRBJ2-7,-,TGTGCCAGCAGTTTATACGGGGGTCGGACCTACGAGCAGTACTTC,CASSLYGGRTYEQYF
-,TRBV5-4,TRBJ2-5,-,TGTGCCAGCAGCCTAAGACAGGGAGGCGGGGAGACCCAGTACTTC,CASSLRQGGGETQYF
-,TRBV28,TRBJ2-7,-,TGTGCCAGCAGTTCCCCCACCGGGCAGTACTTC,CASSSPTGQYF
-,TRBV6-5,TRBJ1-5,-,TGTGCCAGCAGGCGGACTGGACGGGGTCAGCCCCAGCATTTT,CASRRTGRGQPQHF
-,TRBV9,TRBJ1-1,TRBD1,TGTGCCAGCAGCGTAGAGGTGACAGGGCCTGAAGCTTTCTTT,CASSVEVTGPEAFF
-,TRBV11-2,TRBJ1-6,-,TGTGCCAGCAGCTTAGATCTTGTCGGCAGGCGGGGTTCACCCCTCCACTTT,CASSLDLVGRRGSPLHF
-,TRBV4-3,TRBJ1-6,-,TGCGCCAGCAGCCAGGACAGCTCCTATAATTCACCCCTCCACTTT,CASSQDSSYNSPLHF
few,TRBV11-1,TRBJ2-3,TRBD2,TGTGCCAGCAGCTTAGTTACTAGCGGGGGAGATTATACGCAGTATTTT,CASSLVTSGGDYTQYF
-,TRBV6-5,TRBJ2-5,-,TGTGCCAGCGGAGAGCAGACCCAGTACTTC,CASGEQTQYF
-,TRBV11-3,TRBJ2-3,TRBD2,TGTGCCAGCAGCTTCGGAACTAGCGGGGAGTCAGATACGCAGTATTTT,CASSFGTSGESDTQYF
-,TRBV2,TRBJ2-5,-,TGTGCCAGCAGTGAACAGGGCAACACCCAGTACTTC,CASSEQGNTQYF
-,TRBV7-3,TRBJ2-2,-,TGTGCCAGCAGCTTAACAGGGGGAAGTACCACCGGGGAGCTGTTTTTT,CASSLTGGSTTGELFF
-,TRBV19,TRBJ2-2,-,TGTGCCAGTAGTCCTCGGGGAAGACGGGGCACCGGGGAGCTGTTTTTT,CASSPRGRRGTGELFF
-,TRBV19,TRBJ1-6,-,TGTGCCACTACCAACAGAGCAGGTTCACCCCTCCACTTT,CATTNRAGSPLHF
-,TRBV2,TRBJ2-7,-,TGTGCCACCGAGACCCATCGGGGCGAGCAGTACTTC,CATETHRGEQYF